The 32 T cell receptor beta chains reported below all come from one sample, sequenced in a study of T cells in localized non-small cell lung cancer. Here immunoSEQ multiplex PCR was the method, and the copy in TCRdb shows in-frame clones only, minus some. In the table there are several thousand clones, 15% of which are singletons. The material sequenced was normal lung tissue next to the tumor, taken before any cancer treatment. Every receptor here comes from a male donor at least 60 years old with stage II squamous cell lung carcinoma.

The V and J genes are TRBV11-3 and TRBJ2-5; the D gene is possibly TRBD1 (6 bases). The CDR3 contains 16 residues. V dropped 5 bases and J dropped 0 bases, with 16 bases sitting between them. The germline V gene encodes CDR1 SGHNT and CDR2 YENEEA. CDR3 coding DNA: TGTGCCAGCAGCGATGAAGTCCGGGACAACCAAGAGACCCAGTACTTC. The encoded protein is CASSDEVRDNQETQYF.

The gene calls are TRBV11-3 and TRBJ1-4; possible D gene TRBD1, 6 bases. Germline-derived CDR1 and CDR2 are SGHNT and YENEEA. The ends were cut back, 6 bases at V and 6 bases at J, with 17 bases in the middle. This CDR3 has 15 residues. The CDR3 reads CASRRQAGGYEKLFF. In DNA form, the CDR3 reads TGTGCCAGCAGGCGACAGGCGGGGGGTTATGAAAAACTGTTTTTT. The full variable domain, rest sourced from reference TRBV11-3 and TRBJ1-4, is EAGVVQSPRYKIIEKKQPVAFWCNPISGHNTLYWYLQNLGQGPELLIRYENEEAVDDSQLPKDRFSAERLKGVDSTLKIQPAELGDSAVYLCASRRQAGGYEKLFFGSGTQLSVL.

The V call is TRBV23-1, the J call TRBJ2-5; 7 nucleotides line up with TRBD1. TRBV23-1 is annotated as an ORF whose role is uncertain. Germline trimming cut 2 bases from V and 0 bases from J; bases unmatched to any gene: 9. The CDR3 has 17 amino acids. The CDR3 region is CASSQIQGVQYQETQYF. CDR3 sequence (DNA): TGCGCCAGCAGTCAAATCCAGGGGGTTCAGTACCAAGAGACCCAGTACTTC.

In this sample, this clone turned up many times. The V and J genes are TRBV9 and TRBJ2-7; either TRBD1 or TRBD2 may supply D (5 bases each). The CDR3 is 14 amino acids. Trimming removed 8 bases at V and 6 bases at J, with 21 bases between. Germline V lookup: CDR1 SGDLS, CDR2 YYNGEE. The CDR3 region is CASEPGTPGAEQYF. The CDR3 nucleotides read TGTGCCAGTGAGCCCGGGACCCCTGGCGCCGAGCAGTACTTC.

The V call is TRBV19, the J call TRBJ2-6, with 8 bases aligning to TRBD1. The CDR3 extends over 17 amino acids. Germline V gene data show CDR1 as LNHDA and CDR2 as SQIVND (reference sequence). The ends lost 7 bases at V and 3 bases at J; junction bases unmatched: 11. The CDR3 DNA sequence: TGTGCCAGTACCATCTATAAGGGGACAGGTGGGGCCAACGTCCTGACTTTC. This encodes CASTIYKGTGGANVLTF.

V and J are TRBV6-8 and TRBJ2-1, with 8 bases fitting TRBD2. V lost 5 bases, J lost 3 bases, and 6 bases stayed unmatched. This CDR3 has 15 residues. CDR1 and CDR2 (germline): MNHGY, SAAAGT. This chain's CDR3 is CASSVTSANYNEQFF. DNA for the CDR3: TGTGCCAGCAGTGTGACTAGCGCCAACTACAATGAGCAGTTCTTC.

This clone was counted between two and nine times. The rearrangement uses TRBV19 and TRBJ2-5; D tentatively reads TRBD1 or TRBD2 (6 bases each). V lost 3 bases and J 4 bases, leaving 12 bases between the germline ends. The CDR3 is 14 residues long. Germline V lookup: CDR1 LNHDA, CDR2 SQIVND (reference sequence). This CDR3 is CASSMEGGGETQYF. As DNA, the CDR3 is TGTGCCAGTAGTATGGAAGGGGGAGGAGAGACCCAGTACTTC.

This clone has at least ten counts. The chain couples TRBV11-3 to TRBJ2-6; a weak D match, TRBD1 (7 bases). Germline CDR1 and CDR2: SGHNT and YENEEA. Trimming shortened V by 5 bases and J by 0 bases, and 11 bases separated the two germline ends. This CDR3 has 16 residues. The CDR3 reads CASSRQGGSGANVLTF. In DNA form, the CDR3 reads TGTGCCAGCAGCCGACAGGGAGGCTCTGGGGCCAACGTCCTGACTTTC.

The count of this clone is one. The chain employs TRBV19 and TRBJ2-1; 8 bases map to TRBD1. The V segment lost 4 bases and the J segment 2 bases; nucleotides outside the gene matches: 4. The CDR3 totals 15 residues. Looked up from germline, CDR1 is LNHDA and CDR2 is SQIVND (reference sequence). CDR3 nucleotide sequence: TGTGCCAGTAGTACCCAGGGGGCGCCCTACAATGAGCAGTTCTTC. Residues: CASSTQGAPYNEQFF.

This clone turned up a few times. The chain couples TRBV11-3 to TRBJ2-1; D is uncertain. The V gene's germline CDR1 is SGHNT and CDR2 YENEEA. The CDR3 length is 16 residues. V lost 3 bases and J 0 bases, leaving 12 bases between the germline ends. CDR3 sequence reads: CASSLVSRYSYNEQFF. In nucleotides, the CDR3 is TGTGCCAGCAGCTTGGTTTCCCGATACTCCTACAATGAGCAGTTCTTC.

The chain couples TRBV28 to TRBJ2-6; D might be TRBD1 or TRBD2, each matching 5 bases. Germline CDR1 reads MDHEN; CDR2 reads SYDVKM. The CDR3 loop spans 17 amino acids. Trimming shortened V by 8 bases and J by 2 bases, and 19 bases separated the two germline ends. The CDR3 protein is CASSSGTDPPGANVLTF. DNA of the CDR3: TGTGCCAGCTCATCCGGGACCGACCCACCTGGGGCCAACGTCCTGACTTTC.

The chain employs TRBV19 and TRBJ2-7; TRBD1 agrees at 9 bases. With V trimmed by 9 bases and J by 5 bases, 8 bases remained unmatched. Germline V CDR1 and CDR2: LNHDA, SQIVND (reference sequence). CDR3 length equals 13 residues. CDR3 nucleotides: TGTGCCAGCGCAGAGACAGGGGGGGACGAGCAGTACTTC. Translation gives CASAETGGDEQYF.

This clone has at least ten counts. The V call is TRBV11-3, the J call TRBJ1-6; D unresolved. V gave up 5 bases and J gave up 10 bases, with 15 bases separating them. CDR1 is SGHNT and CDR2 is YENEEA in the germline V gene. The CDR3 spans 14 residues. Here the CDR3 reads CASSLGIGSSPLHF. Written as DNA, the CDR3 is TGTGCCAGCAGCCTCGGGATCGGCTCCTCACCCCTCCACTTT.

CDR3 sequence (DNA): TGTGCCAGCAGTTCCACAGCAGACTCTGGAAACACCATATATTTT. This sequence encodes CASSSTADSGNTIYF. The rearrangement joins TRBV6-8 to TRBJ1-3; D gene unclear. Between the trimmed V and J ends, which lost 4 bases and 0 bases, there was a span of 10 bases. The CDR3 contains 15 residues. The germline V gene has CDR1 MNHGY and CDR2 SAAAGT.

This clone was recorded a few times. The J gene is TRBJ2-2, the V gene TRBV9; D call uncertain. V gave up 0 bases and J gave up 2 bases, with 11 bases separating them. The CDR3 has 16 residues. Per the germline V gene, CDR1 is SGDLS and CDR2 is YYNGEE. CDR3 coding DNA: TGTGCCAGCAGCGTAGGGCGGTCAGTCAACACCGGGGAGCTGTTTTTT. Translation: CASSVGRSVNTGELFF.

The table lists this clone with a few counts. The chain joins TRBV11-3 to TRBJ2-1; 8 bases map to TRBD1. Trimming removed 5 bases from V and 6 bases from J; junction bases left unmatched: 6. Germline V gives CDR1 SGHNT, CDR2 YENEEA. The CDR3 has 14 amino acids. As DNA, the CDR3 is TGTGCCAGCAGCCCCGGGACAGGTAGCAATGAGCAGTTCTTC. It is translated as CASSPGTGSNEQFF. Variable domain in full (rest from reference TRBV11-3 and TRBJ2-1): EAGVVQSPRYKIIEKKQPVAFWCNPISGHNTLYWYLQNLGQGPELLIRYENEEAVDDSQLPKDRFSAERLKGVDSTLKIQPAELGDSAVYLCASSPGTGSNEQFFGPGTRLTVL.

There are a few counts of this clone. The rearrangement joins TRBV6-8 to TRBJ1-2; no reliable D call. This CDR3 has 14 amino acids. Germline CDR1 is MNHGY and CDR2 is SAAAGT. V lost 2 bases and J 1 base, leaving 8 bases between the germline ends. The DNA of the CDR3 is TGTGCCAGCAGTTACCCCAGCTTTAACTATGGCTACACCTTC. Protein product: CASSYPSFNYGYTF.

This clone occurred a few times. The rearrangement joins TRBV9 to TRBJ2-6; TRBD1 matches at 7 bases. The V segment lost 4 bases and the J segment 2 bases; nucleotides outside the gene matches: 15. Germline V lookup: CDR1 SGDLS, CDR2 YYNGEE. CDR3 size: 19 residues. The CDR3 is CASSITGKTGVAGANVLTF. CDR3 sequence (DNA): TGTGCCAGCAGCATAACCGGTAAAACAGGGGTGGCTGGGGCCAACGTCCTGACTTTC.

The rearrangement uses TRBV19 and TRBJ1-4; D is unresolved. This CDR3 has 15 amino acids. Trimming took off 1 base at V and 3 bases at J, with 9 bases between the two ends. Germline CDR1 reads LNHDA; CDR2 reads SQIVND (reference sequence). The CDR3 DNA reads as TGTGCCAGTAGTATAGTCGGGGTTTCTAATGAAAAACTGTTTTTT. Translating it yields CASSIVGVSNEKLFF.

The chain recombines TRBV5-1 with TRBJ2-5, with D possibly matching TRBD1 (7 bases). This CDR3 spans 14 amino acids. The V and J ends lost 3 bases and 5 bases respectively, with 14 bases between them. Germline V gives CDR1 SGHRS, CDR2 YFSETQ. CDR3 amino acids: CASSYGGTAETQYF. The CDR3 nucleotides are TGCGCCAGCAGCTACGGAGGGACAGCTGAGACCCAGTACTTC.

This sequence joins TRBV11-3 and TRBJ2-5, with a tentative D call TRBD1 (5 bases). V lost 2 bases and J 5 bases, leaving 12 bases between the germline ends. The CDR3 consists of 14 residues. CDR1 is SGHNT, CDR2 YENEEA, per germline. CDR3 amino acids: CASSLSQGLETQYF. In nucleotides, the CDR3 is TGTGCCAGCAGCTTATCTCAGGGTTTGGAGACCCAGTACTTC.

The chain employs TRBV11-3 and TRBJ2-6; no clear D gene. CDR1 is SGHNT, CDR2 YENEEA, per germline. The CDR3 contains 15 residues. Trimming took off 3 bases at V and 1 base at J, with 7 bases between the two ends. Here the CDR3 reads CASSFRVSGANVLTF. CDR3 nucleotide sequence: TGTGCCAGCAGCTTCCGGGTTTCTGGGGCCAACGTCCTGACTTTC.

This sequence joins TRBV5-1 and TRBJ1-1, with TRBD1 identical over 7 bases. Germline assignment: CDR1 SGHRS and CDR2 YFSETQ. The CDR3 sequence is 18 residues long. V trimming: 4 bases; J trimming: 4 bases; junction bases outside the gene matches: 19. CDR3 sequence (DNA): TGCGCCAGCAGCCAAGATCTGTCAGGGGGGGCTGGCGGCACTGAAGCTTTCTTT. This translates into CASSQDLSGGAGGTEAFF.

The rearrangement joins TRBV19 to TRBJ2-7, with 9 bases that match TRBD1. CDR3 length equals 15 residues. Germline lookup yields CDR1 LNHDA and CDR2 SQIVND (reference sequence). Germline trimming cut 1 base from V and 5 bases from J; bases unmatched to any gene: 6. CDR3 DNA: TGTGCCAGTAGTATAGTAGGACAGGGGACCCACGAGCAGTACTTC. Its translation: CASSIVGQGTHEQYF. Using reference TRBV19 and TRBJ2-7 for the parts outside the CDR3, the full variable domain is DGGITQSPKYLFRKEGQNVTLSCEQNLNHDAMYWYRQDPGQGLRLIYYSQIVNDFQKGDIAEGYSVSREKKESFPLTVTSAQKNPTAFYLCASSIVGQGTHEQYFGPGTRLTVT.

The chain links TRBV9 to TRBJ2-7, with 7 bases aligning to TRBD1. There are 15 residues in the CDR3. Germline V gene data show CDR1 as SGDLS and CDR2 as YYNGEE. The J segment lost 6 bases and the V segment lost 5 bases, leaving 14 bases of the junction unmatched. The CDR3 region is CASSETRGQFGEQYF. The CDR3 coding sequence is TGTGCCAGCAGTGAAACTAGGGGGCAATTTGGCGAGCAGTACTTC.

This clone was found a few times. This chain links TRBV11-3 with TRBJ2-1; 13 bases are a match to TRBD2. The CDR3 runs to 15 residues. The germline gives CDR1 SGHNT, CDR2 YENEEA. With 5 bases clipped from V and 5 bases from J, the junction kept 3 bases outside the gene matches. CDR3 bases: TGTGCCAGCAGCCTGGGACTAGCGGGGAACAATGAGCAGTTCTTC. Translated: CASSLGLAGNNEQFF. Full variable domain (remainder filled in from reference TRBV11-3 and TRBJ2-1): EAGVVQSPRYKIIEKKQPVAFWCNPISGHNTLYWYLQNLGQGPELLIRYENEEAVDDSQLPKDRFSAERLKGVDSTLKIQPAELGDSAVYLCASSLGLAGNNEQFFGPGTRLTVL.

The chain recombines TRBV28 with TRBJ2-7; 7 nucleotides match TRBD1. This CDR3 has 15 residues. Germline CDR1 is MDHEN and CDR2 is SYDVKM. V gave up 4 bases and J gave up 0 bases; unmatched junction bases: 6. This chain's CDR3 is CASSSTGTASYEQYF. The CDR3 DNA reads as TGTGCCAGCAGTTCAACCGGGACAGCCTCCTACGAGCAGTACTTC. The variable domain in full, completed from reference TRBV28 and TRBJ2-7, reads DVKVTQSSRYLVKRTGEKVFLECVQDMDHENMFWYRQDPGLGLRLIYFSYDVKMKEKGDIPEGYSVSREKKERFSLILESASTNQTSMYLCASSSTGTASYEQYFGPGTRLTVT.

This chain uses TRBV18 with TRBJ1-5; D call uncertain. This CDR3 is 16 amino acids long. V lost 1 base and J lost 2, with 12 bases in between. The V gene's germline CDR1 is KGHSH and CDR2 LQKENI. The DNA of the CDR3 is TGTGCCAGCTCACCACTTGGGCAGACGGGCAATCAGCCCCAGCATTTT. Protein: CASSPLGQTGNQPQHF.

The chain's CDR3 is CASSLDGSRITYEQYF. The CDR3 bases are TGTGCCAGCAGCTTAGATGGGTCAAGAATAACCTACGAGCAGTACTTC. The genes are TRBV11-3 and TRBJ2-7; no definite D call. The CDR3 has 16 residues. Germline CDR1 and CDR2: SGHNT and YENEEA. Deletions cut 0 bases from V and 2 bases from J, with 14 bases between.

This rearrangement joins TRBV5-1 to TRBJ1-1; D remains unclear. The V end lost 4 bases, the J end lost 4 bases, and 14 bases lay between the germline ends. Germline V CDR1 and CDR2: SGHRS, YFSETQ. This CDR3 comprises 14 residues. CDR3 amino acids: CASSDTGATTEAFF. The CDR3 DNA reads as TGCGCCAGCAGCGATACGGGAGCGACCACTGAAGCTTTCTTT.

This clone came up a few times. The gene calls are TRBV6-1 and TRBJ1-2, with TRBD1 matching over 8 bases. This CDR3 contains 16 residues. V lost 0 bases to trimming and J lost 6 bases; unmatched junction nucleotides: 9. Per germline, CDR1 MNHNS and CDR2 SASEGT. The CDR3 spells CASSEALFRTGHGYTF. The CDR3 coding sequence is TGTGCCAGCAGTGAAGCCCTTTTTAGGACAGGGCATGGCTACACCTTC.

This clone was observed a few times. V and J are TRBV15 and TRBJ1-1; a possible D gene is TRBD1 (5 bases). Germline values: CDR1 LNHNV, CDR2 YYDKDF (reference sequence). V shed 5 bases and J shed 0 bases, with 13 bases lying between them. The CDR3 has 15 residues. CDR3 DNA: TGTGCCACCAGCCCTCCCGGGACCCTGAACACTGAAGCTTTCTTT. Its translation is CATSPPGTLNTEAFF.